Listed here are 28 T cell receptor beta chains from one sample, sequenced in a study of tumor-infiltrating lymphocytes in primary liver carcinoma (dated by TCRdb to about 2017). Instrument on record: Illumina HiSeq 2500. Using a constant-region primer and ProtoScript II reverse transcriptase, TCRbeta-specific cDNA was reverse-transcribed from about 540 ng total RNA. Construction of the TCRbeta libraries relied on three nested rounds of multiplex PCR, following a slightly modified ARM-PCR procedure. Each of the first two PCR rounds ran for around 10 cycles using multiplex TRBV1-TRBV30 forward primers together with a Cbeta reverse primer. TCRdb applied fastp at Q25 and MiXCR to the public reads, then kept only in-frame beta chains. Each entry merges the rows of one CDR3 protein and shows their most common DNA and genes. This sample lists just over 300,000 distinct CDR3 sequences; almost 60% were detected once. The ten largest clones capture over 15% of the sample.

Blood RNA was extracted from unsorted whole blood using TRIzol reagent, and germline DNA was obtained with the DNeasy Blood & Tissue kit. The sample was peripheral blood. These receptor sequences come from a woman in her thirties with primary liver carcinoma and hepatitis B virus infection.

The V gene is TRBV10-3, the J gene TRBJ1-3, with D possibly being TRBD1 (5 bases). Germline CDR1 is ENHRY and CDR2 is SYGVKD. Trimming stripped 2 bases from V and 4 bases from J, with 12 bases between. The CDR3 runs to 15 residues. The CDR3 loop reads CAISEPREYGNTIYF. The DNA of the CDR3 is TGTGCCATCAGTGAGCCCAGGGAGTACGGAAACACCATATATTTT.

This clonotype was seen many times. The CDR3 DNA is TGCGCCAGCAGCCAAGACAGAGAGCAGTACTTC. This gives the protein CASSQDREQYF. The chain is built from TRBV4-1 and TRBJ2-7; D ambiguous. Germline V gene data show CDR1 as MGHRA and CDR2 as YSYEKL. V lost 0 bases to trimming and J lost 7 bases, with 4 bases between them. The CDR3 has 11 amino acids.

The chain combines TRBV6-2 or TRBV6-3 with TRBJ2-1; D might be TRBD2 (5 bases). The CDR3 is 16 residues long. Germline V gene sequence: CDR1 MNHEY, CDR2 SVGEGT. Trimming took 3 bases from V and 12 from J, leaving 24 bases between them. In nucleotides, the CDR3 is TGTGCCAGCAGTTATGGGTGGGCTAGAGGGAGCGATGGGCAGTTCTTC. The encoded protein is CASSYGWARGSDGQFF.

This clonotype appeared a single time. This CDR3 fails to terminate in the conserved phenylalanine or tryptophan, so it likely reflects a read error. V gene TRBV11-2 combines with J gene TRBJ2-1; a weak D match, TRBD1 (6 bases). CDR3 length equals 15 residues. V dropped 5 bases and J dropped 4 bases, with 15 bases sitting between them. Germline V CDR1 and CDR2: SGHAT, FQNNGV. Here the CDR3 reads CASSREGQLYNEQFS. CDR3 DNA sequence: TGTGCCAGCAGCCGAGAGGGACAACTATACAATGAGCAGTTCTCC.

With regard to this clonotype: Given a much more abundant clone one base away, this may be a read error. The chain recombines TRBV12-3 or TRBV12-4 with TRBJ2-3, with D possibly being TRBD1 (5 bases). This CDR3 has 15 residues. The V end was cut by 5 bases, the J end by 2 bases, with 14 bases between. The CDR3 nucleotides are TGTGCCAGCAGTCTGAACTTAGGGGACACAGATACGCAGTATTTT. Its translation: CASSLNLGDTDTQYF.

This clonotype was detected many times. V and J are TRBV11-2 and TRBJ2-5, with D tentatively TRBD1 (6 bases). Germline V CDR1 and CDR2: SGHAT, FQNNGV. CDR3 size: 13 residues. V lost 6 bases to trimming and J lost 1 base, with 9 bases between them. The CDR3 loop is CASRIQGQETQYF. The CDR3 DNA reads TGTGCCAGCAGGATACAGGGCCAAGAGACCCAGTACTTC.

The chain couples TRBV11-2 to TRBJ2-2; no definite D call. Between the trimmed V and J ends, which lost 4 bases and 7 bases, there was a span of 16 bases. The CDR3 sequence is 15 residues long. Germline V CDR1 and CDR2: SGHAT, FQNNGV. CDR3 in DNA: TGTGCCAGCAGCTCGACAAGGTATCTCGGCGGGGAGCTGTTTTTT. Its protein product is CASSSTRYLGGELFF.

The count of this clonotype is one. Just one base apart from a much larger clone, this may be a read error. For the CDR3, the DNA is TGCAGCTCGACAGGGACTGACTATGGCTACACCTTC. It is translated as CSSTGTDYGYTF. The J gene is TRBJ1-2, the V gene TRBV29-1; 7 bases line up with TRBD1. CDR3 size: 12 residues. After removal of 8 bases from V and 3 bases from J, the junction contained 6 bases not matched to a gene. Germline V gives CDR1 SQVTM, CDR2 ANQGSEA.

This clonotype was seen more than once but under ten times. J is TRBJ1-1 and V is TRBV6-5; TRBD1 is a possible D gene (5 bases). CDR1 is MNHEY, CDR2 SVGAGI, per germline. The CDR3 is 13 residues long. V shed 4 bases and J shed 8 bases, with 14 bases lying between them. CDR3 sequence reads: CASSWGERTEAFF. Written as DNA, the CDR3 is TGTGCCAGCAGTTGGGGCGAGCGGACCGAAGCTTTCTTT.

This clonotype was observed at least ten times. The CDR3 nucleotides are TGTGCCAGCAGCCACCTCCCGGGGACTAGTGCCTACGAGCAGTACTTC. Amino acids: CASSHLPGTSAYEQYF. The V gene is TRBV4-2, the J gene TRBJ2-7; TRBD2 agrees at 8 bases. V was pared by 3 bases and J by 2 bases, with 9 bases of the junction left unmatched. CDR1 is LGHNA and CDR2 is YNFKEQ in the germline V gene. This CDR3 is built from 16 residues.

At least ten counts were recorded for this clonotype. The chain joins TRBV12-5 to TRBJ2-2; D could derive from TRBD1 or TRBD2 (6 bases each). V was shortened by 6 bases and J by 6 bases, with 8 bases between the two germline ends. This CDR3 is built from 12 residues. CDR1 and CDR2 (germline): LGHNT, FRNRAP. The CDR3 DNA follows: TGTGCTAGTGGAAGGGGGGCCGGGGAGCTGTTTTTT. This sequence encodes CASGRGAGELFF. The whole variable domain, filled in from reference TRBV12-5 and TRBJ2-2, reads DARVTQTPRHKVTEMGQEVTMRCQPILGHNTVFWYRQTMMQGLELLAYFRNRAPLDDSGMPKDRFSAEMPDATLATLKIQPSEPRDSAVYFCASGRGAGELFFGEGSRLTVL.

This clonotype was counted only a few times. The rearrangement links TRBV28 to TRBJ2-7; 10 bases align to TRBD2. Germline assignment: CDR1 MDHEN and CDR2 SYDVKM. The CDR3 sequence is 15 residues long. The J segment lost 3 bases and the V segment lost 2 bases, leaving 4 bases of the junction unmatched. In nucleotides, the CDR3 is TGTGCCAGCAGTTTAACTAGCGGGGTCTTCTACGAGCAGTACTTC. Amino acid sequence: CASSLTSGVFYEQYF.

This chain joins TRBV11-2 and TRBJ2-1, with 7 bases identical to TRBD2. The ends lost 3 bases at V and 5 bases at J; junction bases unmatched: 4. Germline CDR1 SGHAT, CDR2 FQNNGV. This CDR3 has 14 residues. Written as DNA, the CDR3 is TGTGCCAGCAGCTTGGGAGGGTACGACAATGAGCAGTTCTTC. Translated, it gives CASSLGGYDNEQFF.

This rearrangement joins TRBV25-1 to TRBJ1-1; D gene ambiguous. Germline lookup yields CDR1 MGHDK and CDR2 SYGVNS. Trimming shortened V by 9 bases and J by 6 bases, and 8 bases separated the two germline ends. The CDR3 is made up of 10 amino acids. This CDR3 reads CARPGPEAFF. CDR3 DNA: TGTGCCAGGCCCGGGCCTGAAGCTTTCTTT.

This clonotype was detected only a few times. A junction boundary mismatches the germline segment, possibly from a read error. This rearrangement joins TRBV11-2 to TRBJ1-2; unclear D gene. Germline V gene sequence: CDR1 SGHAT, CDR2 FQNNGV. The CDR3 has 12 amino acids. The CDR3, as DNA: TGTGCCAGCAGCTTAGGGGGTTCCGGCTACTCCTTC. Translating it yields CASSLGGSGYSF.

This clonotype was observed many times. The chain employs TRBV4-3 and TRBJ2-1, with a weak D call TRBD2 (6 bases). The length of the CDR3 is 12 residues. Trimming took off 6 bases at V and 4 bases at J, with 7 bases between the two ends. Germline loops: CDR1 LGHNA, CDR2 YSLEER. The CDR3 sequence: CASRGGYNEQFF. The CDR3 DNA is TGCGCCAGCAGGGGGGGATACAATGAGCAGTTCTTC.

V is TRBV14 and J is TRBJ2-3; D remains ambiguous. The germline CDR1 and CDR2 sequences are SGHDN and FVKESK. Trimming removed 1 base from V and 2 bases from J, with 4 bases in between. The CDR3 covers 13 residues. This CDR3 is CASSQALTDTQYF. The CDR3 region has the DNA TGTGCCAGCAGCCAAGCCCTCACAGATACGCAGTATTTT.

This chain joins TRBV6-6 and TRBJ1-5; 7 positions agree with TRBD1. Germline lookup yields CDR1 MNHNY and CDR2 SVGAGI (reference sequence). CDR3 length: 13 amino acids. The junction had 9 bases not matched to a gene; V was cut back by 5 bases and J by 11 bases. The CDR3 sequence is CASSNRGVESQHF. As DNA, the CDR3 is TGTGCCAGCAGTAACAGGGGTGTTGAGTCCCAGCATTTT.

This clonotype occurred once. This chain joins TRBV5-1 and TRBJ1-1; D not certain. V was trimmed by 8 bases and J by 3 bases, leaving 17 bases between them. The CDR3 covers 14 residues. Per germline, CDR1 SGHRS and CDR2 YFSETQ. The DNA of the CDR3 is TGCGCCAGACGATACCGGGAGGCGTACACTGAAGCTTTCTTT. Translated, it gives CARRYREAYTEAFF.

In this sample, this clonotype turned up many times. The chain carries TRBV29-1 and TRBJ2-1; 10 bases line up with TRBD1. Germline lookup yields CDR1 SQVTM and CDR2 ANQGSEA. V was clipped by 7 bases and J by 8 bases; unmatched bases: 14. CDR3 length: 15 residues. The CDR3 DNA reads TGCAGCGCATCGGGTGGGGACAGGGGAGGGCATGAGCAGTTCTTC. It specifies CSASGGDRGGHEQFF.

As for this clonotype: This may stem from a read error, because a much larger clone lies one nucleotide away. A read error is likely, as this CDR3 ends without the conserved phenylalanine or tryptophan. The chain employs TRBV29-1 and TRBJ2-7, with D perhaps matching TRBD1 (6 bases). V dropped 3 bases and J dropped 3 bases, with 9 bases sitting between them. This CDR3 has 12 residues. In germline, CDR1 is SQVTM, CDR2 ANQGSEA. The CDR3 region is CSVEQQGYEQYL. CDR3 DNA sequence: TGCAGCGTTGAGCAACAGGGCTACGAGCAGTACCTC.

This rearrangement joins TRBV6-2 or TRBV6-3 to TRBJ2-5; 11 bases agree with TRBD1. The CDR3 runs 15 residues. J was trimmed by 5 bases and V by 2 bases; bases with no gene match: 4. In germline, CDR1 is MNHEY, CDR2 SVGEGT. The CDR3 DNA follows: TGTGCCAGCAGTTACGGACAGGGGGCTATGGAGACCCAGTACTTC. It encodes CASSYGQGAMETQYF.

In its sample, this clonotype was seen a few times. The chain combines TRBV29-1 with TRBJ2-3; either TRBD1 or TRBD2 may fit D (6 bases each). This CDR3 has 16 amino acids. CDR1 is SQVTM, CDR2 ANQGSEA, per germline. Trimming pared 8 bases from V and 2 bases from J, leaving 23 bases between. CDR3 protein: CSSYLGGHQYTDTQYF. The CDR3 coding sequence is TGCAGCTCCTACCTGGGGGGACACCAATACACAGATACGCAGTATTTT.

This clonotype was detected many times. The chain is built from TRBV29-1 and TRBJ2-3; the D gene is possibly TRBD2 (6 bases). The CDR3 is 13 residues long. The germline V and J ends were trimmed by 5 bases and 0 bases, with 9 bases remaining between them. Per germline, CDR1 SQVTM and CDR2 ANQGSEA. The CDR3 region is CSVSSDSTDTQYF. CDR3 nucleotides: TGCAGCGTTTCTAGCGATAGCACAGATACGCAGTATTTT.

With respect to this clonotype: One end of the junction fails to match germline, which may point to a read error. This chain uses TRBV28 with TRBJ1-5; tentative D call: TRBD1 (5 bases). This CDR3 region has 12 residues. Germline CDR1 and CDR2: MDHEN and SYDVKM. CDR3 in amino acids: CASGTPSRPLHF. In nucleotides, the CDR3 is TGTGCCAGTGGGACGCCCTCTCGGCCCCTGCATTTT.

As to this clonotype: The junction shows a germline mismatch at one end, possibly a read error. CDR3 in amino acids: CASSLAIHRRGAEAFF. The CDR3 bases are TGTGCCAGCAGCCTCGCCATCCACAGGAGGGGCGCTGAGGCTTTCTTT. This chain uses TRBV11-3 with TRBJ1-1; D is perhaps TRBD1 (5 bases). The CDR3 totals 16 residues. Germline lookup yields CDR1 SGHNT and CDR2 YENEEA.

About this clonotype itself: Likely a read error: the CDR3 ends without its conserved phenylalanine or tryptophan. This chain uses TRBV29-1 with TRBJ1-2; tentative D call: TRBD1 (5 bases). Trimming cost V 6 bases and J 4 bases, with 18 bases left between them. The germline CDR1 and CDR2 sequences are SQVTM and ANQGSEA. The CDR3 consists of 14 residues. CDR3 loop: CSVGVGATSYGYTV. Written as DNA, the CDR3 is TGCAGCGTGGGGGTGGGAGCAACATCCTATGGCTACACCGTT.

Notes on this clonotype: The conserved phenylalanine or tryptophan normally closing the CDR3 is absent here, so this likely arose from a read error. The rearrangement links TRBV11-2 to TRBJ2-7; no clear D. Germline V CDR1 and CDR2: SGHAT, FQNNGV. Trimming stripped 4 bases from V and 6 bases from J, with 16 bases between. This CDR3 region has 14 residues. This chain's CDR3 is CASSWDYVNVEQYI. The CDR3 DNA sequence: TGTGCCAGCAGCTGGGATTACGTTAATGTCGAGCAGTACATC.